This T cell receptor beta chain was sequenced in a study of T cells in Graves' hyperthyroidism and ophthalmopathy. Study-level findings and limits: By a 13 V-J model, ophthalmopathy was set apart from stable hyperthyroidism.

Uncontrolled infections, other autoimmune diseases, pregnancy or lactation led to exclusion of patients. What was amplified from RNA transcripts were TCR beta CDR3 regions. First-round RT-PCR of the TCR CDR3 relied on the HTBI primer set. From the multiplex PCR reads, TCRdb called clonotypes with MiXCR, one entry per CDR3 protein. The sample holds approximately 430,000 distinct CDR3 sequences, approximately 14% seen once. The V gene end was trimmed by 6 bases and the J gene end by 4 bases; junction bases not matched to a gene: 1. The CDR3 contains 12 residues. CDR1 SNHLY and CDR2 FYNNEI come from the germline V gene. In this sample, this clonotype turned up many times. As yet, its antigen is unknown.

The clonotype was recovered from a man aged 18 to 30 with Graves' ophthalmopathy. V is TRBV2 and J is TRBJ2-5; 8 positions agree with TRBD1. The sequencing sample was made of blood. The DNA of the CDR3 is TGTGCCAGCAGAGACAGGGGAGAGACCCAGTACTTC. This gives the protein CASRDRGETQYF.